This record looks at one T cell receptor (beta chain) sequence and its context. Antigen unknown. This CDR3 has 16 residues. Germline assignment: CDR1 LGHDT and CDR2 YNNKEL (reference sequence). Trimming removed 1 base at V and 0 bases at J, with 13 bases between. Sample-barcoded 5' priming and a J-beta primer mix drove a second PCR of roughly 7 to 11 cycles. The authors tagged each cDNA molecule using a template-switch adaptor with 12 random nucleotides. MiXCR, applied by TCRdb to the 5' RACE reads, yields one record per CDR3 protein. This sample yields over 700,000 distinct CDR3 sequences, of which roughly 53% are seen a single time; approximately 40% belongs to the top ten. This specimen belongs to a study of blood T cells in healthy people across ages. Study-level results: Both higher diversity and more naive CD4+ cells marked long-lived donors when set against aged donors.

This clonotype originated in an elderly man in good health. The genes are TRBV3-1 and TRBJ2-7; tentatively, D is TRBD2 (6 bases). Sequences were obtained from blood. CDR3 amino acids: CASSQGGLAFSYEQYF. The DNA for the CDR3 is TGTGCCAGCAGCCAAGGAGGCCTAGCGTTCTCCTACGAGCAGTACTTC.